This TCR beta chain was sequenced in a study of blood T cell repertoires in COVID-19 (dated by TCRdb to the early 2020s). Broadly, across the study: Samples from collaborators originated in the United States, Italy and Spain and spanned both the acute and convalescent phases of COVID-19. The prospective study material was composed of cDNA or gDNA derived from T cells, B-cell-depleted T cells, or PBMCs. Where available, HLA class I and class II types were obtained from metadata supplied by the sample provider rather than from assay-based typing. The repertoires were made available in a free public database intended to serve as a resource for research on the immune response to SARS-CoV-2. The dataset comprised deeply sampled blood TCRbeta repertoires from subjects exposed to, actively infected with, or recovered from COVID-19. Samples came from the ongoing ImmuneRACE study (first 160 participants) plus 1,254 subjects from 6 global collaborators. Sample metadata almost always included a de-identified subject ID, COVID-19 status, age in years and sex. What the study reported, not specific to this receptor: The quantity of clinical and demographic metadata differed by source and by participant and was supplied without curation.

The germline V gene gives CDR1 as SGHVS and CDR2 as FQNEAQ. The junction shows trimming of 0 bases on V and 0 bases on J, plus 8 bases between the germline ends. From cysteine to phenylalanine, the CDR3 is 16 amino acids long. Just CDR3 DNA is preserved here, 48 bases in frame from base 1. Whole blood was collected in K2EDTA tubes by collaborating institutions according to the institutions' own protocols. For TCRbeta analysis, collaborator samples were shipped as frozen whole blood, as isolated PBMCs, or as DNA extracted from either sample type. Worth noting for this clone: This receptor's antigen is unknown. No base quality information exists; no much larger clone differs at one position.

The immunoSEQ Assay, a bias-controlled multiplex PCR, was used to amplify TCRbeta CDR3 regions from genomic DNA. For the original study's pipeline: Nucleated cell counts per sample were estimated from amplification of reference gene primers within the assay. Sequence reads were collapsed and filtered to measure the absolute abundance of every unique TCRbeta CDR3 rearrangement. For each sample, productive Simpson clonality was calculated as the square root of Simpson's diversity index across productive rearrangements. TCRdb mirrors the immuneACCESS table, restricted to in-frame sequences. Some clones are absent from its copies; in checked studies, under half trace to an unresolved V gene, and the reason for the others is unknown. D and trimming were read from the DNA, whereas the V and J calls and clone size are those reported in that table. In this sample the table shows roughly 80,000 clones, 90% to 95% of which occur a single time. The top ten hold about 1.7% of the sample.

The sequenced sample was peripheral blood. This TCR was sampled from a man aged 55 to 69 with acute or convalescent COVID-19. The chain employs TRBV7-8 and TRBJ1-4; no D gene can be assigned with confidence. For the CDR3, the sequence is CASSLAGSATNEKLFF. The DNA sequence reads TGTGCCAGCAGCTTAGCGGGCTCTGCAACTAATGAAAAACTGTTTTTT.